This entry lists 21 T cell receptor beta chains sequenced from one sample in a study of T cell changes during pregnancy in multiple sclerosis. Method: immunoSEQ multiplex PCR; TCRdb's copy keeps in-frame clones and lacks some. The table has 30,000 or so clones, 89% seen once; the top ten hold around 0.72%. The sample in question was CD4+ T cells from peripheral blood mononuclear cells, obtained in the second trimester of pregnancy. The origin of the receptors is a female donor with multiple sclerosis, enrolled in a pregnancy study.

The DNA for the CDR3 is TGTGCCTGGGGAGGGCAGGGGGATCAGCCCCAGCATTTT. Protein sequence: CAWGGQGDQPQHF. V usage is TRBV30 and J usage is TRBJ1-5, with TRBD1 identical over 7 bases. The V segment lost 5 bases and the J segment 5 bases; nucleotides outside the gene matches: 6. CDR1 GTSNPN and CDR2 SVGIG come from the germline V gene (reference sequence). The CDR3 length is 13 residues.

The chain recombines TRBV30 with TRBJ2-1; 7 bases map to TRBD2. With 2 bases clipped from V and 7 bases from J, the junction kept 8 bases outside the gene matches. CDR1 GTSNPN and CDR2 SVGIG come from the germline V gene (reference sequence). The CDR3 contains 14 residues. The CDR3 loop reads CAWSRSGVWNEQFF. CDR3 DNA sequence: TGTGCCTGGAGTCGAAGCGGGGTCTGGAATGAGCAGTTCTTC.

The CDR3 reads CASSEKGMANSPLHF. For the CDR3, the DNA is TGTGCCAGCAGTGAAAAGGGGATGGCTAATTCACCCCTCCACTTT. The rearrangement links TRBV6-1 to TRBJ1-6; TRBD1 is a possible D gene (5 bases). Germline assignment: CDR1 MNHNS and CDR2 SASEGT. The CDR3 has 15 residues. Between the trimmed V and J ends, which lost 2 bases and 6 bases, there was a span of 11 bases.

The V gene is TRBV4-3, the J gene TRBJ1-1; D ambiguous. CDR1 and CDR2 (germline): LGHNA, YSLEER. The CDR3 runs to 18 residues. With 0 bases removed from V and 0 bases from J, the gap between germline ends came to 17 bases. The CDR3 nucleotides are TGCGCCAGCAGCCAAGAATCCCCATATACAGCAATGAACACTGAAGCTTTCTTT. This codes for CASSQESPYTAMNTEAFF.

This clone was observed a single time. V and J are TRBV6-1 and TRBJ2-3; no clear D gene. Germline values: CDR1 MNHNS, CDR2 SASEGT. This CDR3 has 13 residues. The ends were cut back, 10 bases at V and 2 bases at J, with 13 bases in the middle. The CDR3 sequence: CATSYIFTDTQYF. In nucleotides, the CDR3 is TGTGCCACCAGCTATATCTTCACAGATACGCAGTATTTT.

V and J are TRBV6-1 and TRBJ2-5, with 8 positions matching TRBD1. Losses at the gene ends were 5 bases for V and 2 bases for J; bases not matched to a gene: 1. CDR1 and CDR2 from the germline V gene are MNHNS and SASEGT. This CDR3 contains 13 residues. CDR3 amino acids: CASSRQGQETQYF. For the CDR3, the DNA is TGTGCCAGCAGTCGACAGGGGCAAGAGACCCAGTACTTC.

The V and J genes are TRBV5-8 and TRBJ2-7; D unclear. The CDR3 extends over 12 amino acids. With 7 bases removed from V and 1 base from J, the gap between germline ends came to 9 bases. Germline V gene lookup returns CDR1 SGHTS and CDR2 YDEGEE. The CDR3 reads CASPRTSYEQYF. The CDR3 DNA sequence: TGTGCCAGCCCCAGAACGTCCTACGAGCAGTACTTC. Complete variable domain (other parts from reference TRBV5-8 and TRBJ2-7): EAGVTQSPTHLIKTRGQQATLRCSPISGHTSVYWYQQALGLGLQFLLWYDEGEERNRGNFPPRFSGRQFPNYSSELNVNALELEDSALYLCASPRTSYEQYFGPGTRLTVT.

The genes are TRBV2 and TRBJ2-7, with D maybe TRBD2 (5 bases). This CDR3 spans 15 amino acids. In germline, CDR1 is SNHLY, CDR2 FYNNEI. Trimming took 6 bases from V and 3 from J, leaving 18 bases between them. CDR3 region: CASRALEGDIYEQYF. CDR3 bases: TGTGCCAGCAGAGCTCTAGAGGGAGATATCTACGAGCAGTACTTC.

This clone was recorded once. J is TRBJ1-1 and V is TRBV5-1; 7 positions agree with TRBD1. CDR1 SGHRS and CDR2 YFSETQ come from the germline V gene. The V and J ends lost 4 bases and 1 base, in that order; junction bases with no gene match: 4. The CDR3 has 14 amino acids. CDR3 nucleotides: TGCGCCAGCAGCGGTCAGGGGGGGAACACTGAAGCTTTCTTT. Translating gives CASSGQGGNTEAFF.

The chain has TRBV13 and TRBJ1-3; D is uncertain. The V gene's germline CDR1 is PRHDT and CDR2 FYEKMQ (reference sequence). V gave up 3 bases and J gave up 2 bases, with 5 bases separating them. There are 13 residues in the CDR3. The CDR3 region is CASSFSPGNTIYF. CDR3 nucleotides: TGTGCCAGCAGCTTCTCCCCTGGAAACACCATATATTTT.

The chain joins TRBV7-2 to TRBJ1-2, with 7 positions matching TRBD1. Per the germline V gene, CDR1 is SGHTA and CDR2 is FQGNSA. This CDR3 has 15 amino acids. V trimming: 5 bases; J trimming: 7 bases; junction bases outside the gene matches: 13. The CDR3 region is CASSPIIGQVAGYTF. CDR3 sequence (DNA): TGTGCCAGCAGCCCTATTATCGGACAGGTAGCTGGCTACACCTTC.

The rearrangement uses TRBV27 and TRBJ2-1, with D possibly TRBD1 on 5 matching bases. The CDR3 is 16 amino acids. Germline V CDR1 and CDR2: MNHEY, SMNVEV (reference sequence). V was pared by 0 bases and J by 7 bases, with 16 bases between. CDR3 coding DNA: TGTGCCAGCAGTTTATCGGGCCTTCTTCAGGGAAATGAGCAGTTCTTC. It yields the protein CASSLSGLLQGNEQFF.

J is TRBJ2-7 and V is TRBV20-1, with no clear D. The CDR3 runs to 11 residues. Germline CDR1 and CDR2: DFQATT and SNEGSKA (reference sequence). Trimming removed 3 bases at V and 5 bases at J, with 8 bases between. DNA for the CDR3: TGCAGTGCTAGCCGAGTCGACGAGCAGTACTTC. It codes for CSASRVDEQYF.

This chain uses TRBV6-1 with TRBJ2-5; 8 nucleotides line up with TRBD2. The CDR3 loop spans 18 amino acids. The germline gives CDR1 MNHNS, CDR2 SASEGT. Trimming cost V 2 bases and J 0 bases; bases outside gene matches: 11. CDR3 in DNA: TGTGCCAGCAGTGAACGGCGGGGGGCGGGGGGCCACCAAGAGACCCAGTACTTC. This encodes CASSERRGAGGHQETQYF.

As to this clone: Within the sample, other DNA sequences also encode this same CDR3. This chain uses TRBV18 with TRBJ1-1, with a possible D match to TRBD1 (6 bases). The germline V gene has CDR1 KGHSH and CDR2 LQKENI. Trimming removed 2 bases from V and 3 bases from J, with 16 bases in between. CDR3 size: 16 residues. CDR3 sequence reads: CASSPSQQGFDTEAFF. In nucleotides, the CDR3 is TGTGCCAGCTCACCAAGTCAGCAGGGGTTCGACACTGAAGCTTTCTTT.

V gene TRBV2 combines with J gene TRBJ2-7, with 9 bases fitting TRBD2. This CDR3 region has 16 residues. Per the germline V gene, CDR1 is SNHLY and CDR2 is FYNNEI. V dropped 1 base and J dropped 2; count of bases not matched to a gene: 6. The CDR3 loop is CASSEGWSGGPYEQYF. CDR3 bases: TGTGCCAGCAGTGAAGGTTGGAGCGGGGGGCCCTACGAGCAGTACTTC. Combining the CDR3 with reference TRBV2 and TRBJ2-7 gives the whole variable domain EPEVTQTPSHQVTQMGQEVILRCVPISNHLYFYWYRQILGQKVEFLVSFYNNEISEKSEIFDDQFSVERPDGSNFTLKIRSTKLEDSAMYFCASSEGWSGGPYEQYFGPGTRLTVT.

The rearrangement joins TRBV30 to TRBJ2-3; D ambiguous. The CDR3 is 12 amino acids. Germline V gene sequence: CDR1 GTSNPN, CDR2 SVGIG (reference sequence). The ends were cut back, 0 bases at V and 4 bases at J, with 5 bases in the middle. In DNA, the CDR3 is TGTGCCTGGAGTGTCTCAGCAGATACGCAGTATTTT. This translates into CAWSVSADTQYF. The variable domain in full, completed from reference TRBV30 and TRBJ2-3, reads SQTIHQWPATLVQPVGSPLSLECTVEGTSNPNLYWYRQAAGRGLQLLFYSVGIGQISSEVPQNLSASRPQDRQFILSSKKLLLSDSGFYLCAWSVSADTQYFGPGTRLTVL.

V and J are TRBV2 and TRBJ1-2, with TRBD1 matching 9 bases. The CDR3 contains 13 residues. After removal of 5 bases from V and 5 bases from J, the junction contained 3 bases not matched to a gene. From germline, CDR1 is SNHLY and CDR2 FYNNEI. The CDR3 region is CASSTGGPYGYTF. The CDR3 DNA sequence: TGTGCCAGCAGTACAGGGGGCCCATATGGCTACACCTTC.

The gene calls are TRBV7-9 and TRBJ2-1; 8 positions agree with TRBD2. Germline CDR1 is SEHNR and CDR2 is FQNEAQ (reference sequence). V shed 5 bases and J 2 bases; nucleotides not matched to a gene: 8. This CDR3 has 16 residues. The CDR3 sequence is CASSPGGSGAYNEQFF. The CDR3 DNA reads TGTGCCAGCAGCCCTGGGGGTAGCGGGGCCTACAATGAGCAGTTCTTC.

The sample holds a few counts of this clone. This same CDR3 is encoded by further DNA sequences in the sample. The genes are TRBV4-3 and TRBJ1-2; D gene unclear. The ends were cut back, 0 bases at V and 2 bases at J, with 10 bases in the middle. The germline gives CDR1 LGHNA, CDR2 YSLEER. The CDR3 sequence is 15 residues long. The CDR3 bases are TGCGCCAGCAGCCAAGATGCGGCGGGAAACTATGGCTACACCTTC. Residues: CASSQDAAGNYGYTF.

The chain recombines TRBV2 with TRBJ2-7; 8 nucleotides match TRBD1. The length of the CDR3 is 15 residues. Per germline, CDR1 SNHLY and CDR2 FYNNEI. With V trimmed by 5 bases and J by 6 bases, 12 bases remained unmatched. DNA for the CDR3: TGTGCCAGCAGTTTACGGACAGGGACCTCAACCGAGCAGTACTTC. This gives the protein CASSLRTGTSTEQYF.